Following are 4 T cell receptor beta chains from one sample sequenced in a study of cytomegalovirus exposure and HLA in healthy donors. Amplification used 60 Vbeta primers and 13 Jbeta primers. The method was immunoSEQ multiplex PCR; TCRdb's version includes in-frame clones alone and lacks a portion of them. The sample contains 65,000 or so clones, approximately 82% of which appear only once. Material for sequencing was PBMCs. The receptor source for this set is a girl aged 10 to 17 in good health and CMV-seropositive.

This rearrangement joins TRBV28 to TRBJ1-2; 7 bases match TRBD1. The V gene's germline CDR1 is MDHEN and CDR2 SYDVKM. V shed 5 bases, J shed 7 bases, and the junction held 7 bases outside the gene matches. The CDR3 has 13 amino acids. The CDR3 region is CASSSTGVAGYTF. CDR3 DNA sequence: TGTGCCAGCAGTAGTACAGGGGTTGCTGGCTACACCTTC.

This clone was observed once. This sequence joins TRBV19 and TRBJ1-1; 7 bases are a match to TRBD1. CDR1 LNHDA and CDR2 SQIVND come from the germline V gene (reference sequence). Trimming at V came to 7 bases and at J to 3 bases, leaving 8 bases not matched to a gene. This CDR3 region has 14 residues. CDR3 in amino acids: CASNPLGTDTEAFF. In DNA, the CDR3 is TGTGCCAGTAACCCCCTCGGGACAGACACTGAAGCTTTCTTT.

The chain employs TRBV13 and TRBJ2-7, with 16 bases matching TRBD2. Germline assignment: CDR1 PRHDT and CDR2 FYEKMQ (reference sequence). CDR3 length equals 14 residues. V was pared by 4 bases and J by 7 bases, with 1 base of the junction left unmatched. DNA for the CDR3: TGTGCCAGCAGCTCGGGACTAGCGGGGGGGGAGCAGTACTTC. The encoded protein is CASSSGLAGGEQYF.

V is TRBV14 and J is TRBJ1-1; a weak D match, TRBD1 (6 bases). Trimming cost V 4 bases and J 4 bases, with 16 bases left between them. The CDR3 loop spans 15 amino acids. Looked up from germline, CDR1 is SGHDN and CDR2 is FVKESK. The CDR3 sequence is CASSRGGRGGTEAFF. CDR3 DNA: TGTGCCAGCAGCCGGGGAGGGAGGGGGGGCACTGAAGCTTTCTTT.